Presented here are 7 T cell receptor beta chains from one specimen sequenced in a study of blood T cell repertoires in COVID-19. Profiled with immunoSEQ multiplex PCR; TCRdb holds only in-frame clones, not every one. The sample holds about 130,000 clones, around 83% seen once. Sequenced input: peripheral blood. The receptors were sampled from a woman older than 75 with acute or convalescent COVID-19.

V is TRBV6-1 and J is TRBJ1-4; perhaps TRBD1 as D (6 bases). The germline CDR1 and CDR2 sequences are MNHNS and SASEGT. The CDR3 extends over 16 amino acids. Trimming shortened V by 4 bases and J by 10 bases, and 22 bases separated the two germline ends. CDR3: CASSGVRGGGEGKLFF. As DNA, the CDR3 is TGTGCCAGCAGTGGTGTTCGGGGAGGGGGAGAAGGAAAACTGTTTTTT.

A few counts support this clone. The J gene is TRBJ1-2, the V gene TRBV5-1; 8 positions match TRBD1. V was clipped by 4 bases and J by 8 bases; unmatched bases: 10. The CDR3 is 14 amino acids. Germline CDR1 reads SGHRS; CDR2 reads YFSETQ. For the CDR3, the DNA is TGCGCCAGCAGCCCGGGACAGGAGAAAAGGGGCTACACCTTC. It specifies CASSPGQEKRGYTF.

V and J are TRBV5-4 and TRBJ1-2; TRBD1 is a possible D gene (5 bases). This CDR3 comprises 14 residues. CDR1 is SGHNT, CDR2 YYREEE, per germline (reference sequence). V lost 4 bases and J lost 1, with 11 bases in between. CDR3 sequence (DNA): TGTGCCAGCAGCCCCCAGGGTATTAACTATGGCTACACCTTC. Its protein is CASSPQGINYGYTF.

The rearrangement links TRBV6-1 to TRBJ2-3, with D possibly TRBD2 on 5 matching bases. The CDR3 totals 16 residues. CDR1 and CDR2 from the germline V gene are MNHNS and SASEGT. The V end lost 3 bases, the J end lost 3 bases, and 16 bases lay between the germline ends. The CDR3 DNA reads TGTGCCAGCAGTGATTTGGAGGTGGGGTTTACAGATACGCAGTATTTT. Encoded protein: CASSDLEVGFTDTQYF.

This chain links TRBV3-1 (or the pseudogene TRBV3-2) with TRBJ1-2, with D possibly being TRBD1 (6 bases). The CDR3 runs 13 residues. CDR1 and CDR2 (germline): LGHDT, YNNKEL (reference sequence). Trimming took 2 bases from V and 8 from J, leaving 12 bases between them. The CDR3 spells CASSQFGGRGYTF. CDR3 bases: TGTGCCAGCAGCCAATTCGGGGGGCGAGGCTACACCTTC.

The chain joins TRBV29-1 to TRBJ1-1; TRBD1 agrees at 11 bases. The CDR3 runs 15 residues. V lost 4 bases and J lost 4; bases outside the gene matches: 8. CDR1 SQVTM and CDR2 ANQGSEA come from the germline V gene. The CDR3 region has the DNA TGCAGCGTTGGGACAGGGGGCCTCCGGGGCACTGAAGCTTTCTTT. This encodes CSVGTGGLRGTEAFF.

The chain joins TRBV30 to TRBJ1-4, with TRBD1 identical over 8 bases. The V and J ends lost 3 bases and 11 bases, in that order; junction bases with no gene match: 11. CDR1 and CDR2 (germline): GTSNPN, SVGIG (reference sequence). This CDR3 is built from 14 residues. This CDR3 reads CAWSPTGGGDKLFF. The CDR3 DNA reads TGTGCCTGGAGCCCAACAGGGGGTGGGGATAAACTGTTTTTT.